The rows below give T cell receptor beta chains drawn from one sample of a study of response to subunit inactivated influenza vaccine. MiXCR was run by TCRdb on the RT-PCR reads, yielding one entry per CDR3 protein. This table has a few hundred thousand distinct CDR3 sequences, 21% appearing once. Sequencing used PBMCs from blood, obtained 21 months after vaccination. These receptors all come from a man between 45 and 75 years old who received an inactivated influenza vaccine. Both conserved end residues are part of each CDR3. The order of the fields is CDR3 length, D gene, V gene, clone size, J gene, CDR3 DNA, CDR3 protein. A D gene is named only where the DNA matches it firmly. A row's size may be missing; if present it is once, few, many or a size class.

17	NA	TRBV3-1	NA	TRBJ2-2	TGTGCCAGCAGCCCAAGAGGCCCGGGATCGAACACCGGGGAGCTGTTTTTT	CASSPRGPGSNTGELFF
15	TRBD2	TRBV14	NA	TRBJ2-1	TGTGCCAGCACCGGGAGGCGGGGAGGTTACAATGAGCAGTTCTTC	CASTGRRGGYNEQFF
15	NA	TRBV15	few	TRBJ2-2	TGTGCCACCAGCGAAGGGTGGGTGAACACCGGGGAGCTGTTTTTT	CATSEGWVNTGELFF
14	NA	TRBV18	NA	TRBJ1-1	TGTGCCAGCTCACCATATCAGGGTGACACTGAAGCTTTCTTT	CASSPYQGDTEAFF
17	TRBD2	TRBV6-2/TRBV6-3	few	TRBJ2-3	TGTGCCAGCAGTACTGGGACTAGCGGGGGGGCCTGGGATACGCAGTATTTT	CASSTGTSGGAWDTQYF
15	NA	TRBV27	many	TRBJ1-5	TGTGCCAGCAGTTTAAAAAGCACTAGCAATCAGCCCCAGCATTTT	CASSLKSTSNQPQHF
17	NA	TRBV4-3	few	TRBJ2-1	TGCGCCAGCAGCCAAGATTGGGTGAGCGACAGTTACAATGAGCAGTTCTTC	CASSQDWVSDSYNEQFF
19	TRBD2	TRBV4-3	few	TRBJ2-1	TGCGCCAGCAGCCAAGGCAATCCTAGCGGGTTTAGCTCCTACAATGAGCAGTTCTTC	CASSQGNPSGFSSYNEQFF
14	TRBD1	TRBV4-2	NA	TRBJ1-1	TGTGCCAGCAGCCAGGGGACAGGGGACACTGAAGCTTTCTTT	CASSQGTGDTEAFF
15	TRBD1	TRBV5-6	few	TRBJ2-5	TGTGCCAGCAGCAGAGGCAGGGGGCTACAAGAGACCCAGTACTTC	CASSRGRGLQETQYF
17	TRBD2	TRBV23-1	NA	TRBJ2-1	TGCGCCAGCAGTCAGTCTAGCGGAGAGAGCTCCTACAATGAGCAGTTCTTC	CASSQSSGESSYNEQFF
15	NA	TRBV3-1	NA	TRBJ2-5	TGTGCCAGCAGCCTTACCAGGACAAGGGTGGAGACCCAGTACTTC	CASSLTRTRVETQYF
15	NA	TRBV21-1	few	TRBJ1-6	TGTGCCAGCAGCAATTTTTCAGGGAACGGTTCACCCCTCCACTTT	CASSNFSGNGSPLHF
14	TRBD1	TRBV4-2	few	TRBJ2-7	TGTGCCAGCAGCCAGGGCGGACAGGGGTCCGAGCAGTACTTC	CASSQGGQGSEQYF
17	TRBD2	TRBV7-2	NA	TRBJ2-3	TGTGCCAGCAGCTTAGTAGGGACTAGCGGGGTGGAATCGACGCAGTATTTT	CASSLVGTSGVESTQYF
17	TRBD2	TRBV12-3/TRBV12-4	NA	TRBJ2-3	TGTGCCAGCAGTCTAGGGACTAGCGGGAGGTTATCGGATACGCAGTATTTT	CASSLGTSGRLSDTQYF
16	TRBD2	TRBV28	few	TRBJ2-1	TGTGCCAGCAGGAGACTAGCGGGAGGCGGTTACAATGAGCAGTTCTTC	CASRRLAGGGYNEQFF
15	TRBD1	TRBV6-5	NA	TRBJ1-4	TGTGCCAGCAGTTCCGGGACAGGGCCCTTTGAAAAACTGTTTTTT	CASSSGTGPFEKLFF
14	NA	TRBV20-1	few	TRBJ2-1	TGCAGTGCTAATAACAGGGTCTACTACAATGAGCAGTTCTTC	CSANNRVYYNEQFF
14	NA	TRBV7-9	NA	TRBJ1-1	TGTGCCAGCAGCTTTATCGGGGTTACCACTGAAGCTTTCTTT	CASSFIGVTTEAFF
15	NA	TRBV6-1	few	TRBJ1-5	TGTGCCAGCACCCTCGATTTGGCAGGGCTTCAGCCCCAGCATTTT	CASTLDLAGLQPQHF
15	TRBD1	TRBV15	many	TRBJ1-1	TGTGCCACCAGCACCTCACAGGGGAGAGACACTGAAGCTTTCTTT	CATSTSQGRDTEAFF
13	TRBD1	TRBV30	NA	TRBJ1-5	TGTGCCTGGAGTGTGGCAGGGGGTGAGCCCCAGCATTTT	CAWSVAGGEPQHF
14	NA	TRBV7-9	many	TRBJ1-1	TGTGCCAGCGGGAGTGTGGCAACGAACACTGAAGCTTTCTTT	CASGSVATNTEAFF
12	NA	TRBV10-3	many	TRBJ1-6	TGTGCCACAAACAGGGATAATTCACCCCTCCACTTT	CATNRDNSPLHF
14	NA	TRBV28	few	TRBJ1-5	TGTGCCAGCAGTTTAAGGTTTTCGGGACAGCCCCAGCATTTT	CASSLRFSGQPQHF
13	NA	TRBV7-9	NA	TRBJ2-5	TGTGCCAGCAGCTTCACTAGCCAAGAGACCCAGTACTTC	CASSFTSQETQYF
17	NA	TRBV20-1	NA	TRBJ1-4	TGCAGTGCTAGAGCAGGGAGGGGTCGGTCCACTAATGAAAAACTGTTTTTT	CSARAGRGRSTNEKLFF
13	NA	TRBV19	few	TRBJ1-1	TGTGCCAGTAGTATAGCAGGGGCGACTGAAGCTTTCTTT	CASSIAGATEAFF
13	NA	TRBV6-2/TRBV6-3	few	TRBJ2-4	TGTGCCAGCAGTTACAAGGGGAAAAACATTCAGTACTTC	CASSYKGKNIQYF
15	NA	TRBV5-1	once	TRBJ1-5	TGCGCCAGCAGCCTCAATTCGGGGAAGAATCAGCCCCAGCATTTT	CASSLNSGKNQPQHF
13	NA	TRBV29-1	few	TRBJ2-3	TGCAGCGTGGGACACCCAAGCACAGATACGCAGTATTTT	CSVGHPSTDTQYF
15	TRBD2	TRBV28	NA	TRBJ2-1	TGTGCCAGCAGTCAACTAGCGGGAGGAGTTAATGAGCAGTTCTTC	CASSQLAGGVNEQFF
14	TRBD1	TRBV5-1	few	TRBJ1-1	TGCGCCAGCAGCTTGGCCGGAGGGACAGGGTCAGCTTTCTTT	CASSLAGGTGSAFF
13	NA	TRBV6-5	NA	TRBJ2-7	TGTGCCAGCAGTTACACGTATCGAGGCGAGCAGTACTTC	CASSYTYRGEQYF
15	NA	TRBV28	many	TRBJ1-5	TGTGCCAGCAGCCAGGATTTTATTAGCAATCAGCCCCAGCATTTT	CASSQDFISNQPQHF
14	NA	TRBV6-1	NA	TRBJ1-5	TGTGCCAGCAGTGACGGCTATAGCAATCAGCCCCAGCATTTT	CASSDGYSNQPQHF
15	NA	TRBV7-9	many	TRBJ2-1	TGTGCCAGCAGTCCGGGACGGATCCGGTACAATGAGCAGTTCTTC	CASSPGRIRYNEQFF
15	TRBD1	TRBV7-9	NA	TRBJ2-1	TGTGCCAGCAGCCGGGACAGGGTGGAATTCCATGAGCAGTTCTTC	CASSRDRVEFHEQFF
15	TRBD2	TRBV28	many	TRBJ2-3	TGTGCCAGCAGTTCGGGAGGCCTTAGCACAGATACGCAGTATTTT	CASSSGGLSTDTQYF
13	NA	TRBV5-1	many	TRBJ1-1	TGCGCCAGCAGCTTGGTCAGCGACGTGGAAGCTTTCTTT	CASSLVSDVEAFF
16	TRBD2	TRBV28	few	TRBJ2-3	TGTGCCAGCAGTTTGACTAGCGGGGAGAGCACAGATACGCAGTATTTT	CASSLTSGESTDTQYF
14	NA	TRBV20-1	NA	TRBJ1-5	TGCAGTGCTAGGACACCCAATGGCAATCAGCCCCAGCATTTT	CSARTPNGNQPQHF